Each of the 29 T cell receptor beta chains below was sequenced from the same sample in a study of circulating and synovial CD4+ cells in juvenile arthritis. The table came from immunoSEQ multiplex PCR; TCRdb's copy has only in-frame clones and leaves some out. Found here are around 32,000 clones, roughly 96% of them singletons; the top ten hold roughly 0.69%. The sample consisted of CD4+ T cells from blood. The receptor source for this set is a human donor with juvenile idiopathic arthritis.

The V call is TRBV6-1, the J call TRBJ2-7; 7 bases match TRBD1. J gave up 2 bases and V 7 bases, and 11 bases lay outside the gene matches. The CDR3 has 15 residues. In germline, CDR1 is MNHNS, CDR2 SASEGT. In DNA form, the CDR3 reads TGTGCCAGCACCCCGAGGAGACAGGGCCCCTACGAGCAGTACTTC. Translation gives CASTPRRQGPYEQYF.

The chain joins TRBV5-1 to TRBJ2-5; the match to TRBD2 covers 8 bases. With the DNA end fitting TRBJ2-7 better, the J assignment may be wrong. CDR1 SGHRS and CDR2 YFSETQ come from the germline V gene. The CDR3 has 15 residues. The CDR3 loop is CASSSGGGLWSEQYF. CDR3 coding DNA: TGCGCCAGCAGCTCCGGCGGGGGGCTGTGGTCCGAGCAGTACTTC.

The chain joins TRBV30 to TRBJ2-7, with 10 bases aligning to TRBD1. CDR3 size: 13 residues. Trimming cost V 3 bases and J 3 bases; bases outside gene matches: 2. Looked up from germline, CDR1 is GTSNPN and CDR2 is SVGIG (reference sequence). CDR3 DNA sequence: TGTGCCTGGAGCCGGACAGGGGGCTACGAGCAGTACTTC. It yields the protein CAWSRTGGYEQYF.

The genes are TRBV29-1 and TRBJ1-1; 7 positions match TRBD1. V lost 5 bases, J lost 4 bases, and 7 bases stayed unmatched. Germline assignment: CDR1 SQVTM and CDR2 ANQGSEA. This CDR3 has 13 amino acids. The CDR3 nucleotides read TGCAGCGTTCAGGGGGTTATAAGCACTGAAGCTTTCTTT. Translating gives CSVQGVISTEAFF.

In regard to this clone: Other DNA sequences from this sample encode an identical CDR3 as well. This sequence joins TRBV6-5 and TRBJ2-7; D possibly corresponds to TRBD1 (5 bases). The length of the CDR3 is 14 residues. Looked up from germline, CDR1 is MNHEY and CDR2 is SVGAGI. The V and J ends lost 5 bases and 2 bases respectively, with 13 bases between them. The CDR3 spells CASSRTGGPYEQYF. For the CDR3, the DNA is TGTGCCAGCAGTCGTACAGGCGGACCCTACGAGCAGTACTTC.

The V call is TRBV6-6, the J call TRBJ2-2, with TRBD2 matching 11 bases. Trimming removed 11 bases from V and 4 bases from J; junction bases left unmatched: 6. Germline CDR1 and CDR2: MNHNY and SVGAGI (reference sequence). The CDR3 has 14 residues. Here the CDR3 DNA reads TGTGCCGTGGCGACTAGCGGGACCACCGGGGAGCTGTTTTTT. Translation gives CAVATSGTTGELFF.

The J gene is TRBJ1-1, the V gene TRBV5-1; 8 bases are shared with TRBD1. CDR3 length equals 14 residues. In germline, CDR1 is SGHRS, CDR2 YFSETQ. Trimming took 4 bases from V and 4 from J; bases not matched to a gene: 6. The CDR3 loop is CASSTGQGATEAFF. Here the CDR3 DNA reads TGCGCCAGCAGCACCGGACAGGGCGCCACTGAAGCTTTCTTT.

V and J are TRBV5-1 and TRBJ1-1; tentative D call: TRBD1 (6 bases). V lost 4 bases and J lost 1, with 11 bases in between. The CDR3 spans 14 residues. CDR1 and CDR2 from the germline V gene are SGHRS and YFSETQ. CDR3 nucleotide sequence: TGCGCCAGCAGCAACGGACAGAGGAACACTGAAGCTTTCTTT. This gives the protein CASSNGQRNTEAFF.

The V and J genes are TRBV5-4 and TRBJ2-1, with 7 nucleotides matching TRBD2. The germline V gene encodes CDR1 SGHNT and CDR2 YYREEE (reference sequence). The ends lost 0 bases at V and 3 bases at J; junction bases unmatched: 9. The CDR3 loop spans 17 amino acids. The CDR3 DNA reads as TGTGCCAGCAGCTTGGGGGGTGGAGCGGGAAACTACAATGAGCAGTTCTTC. Translation: CASSLGGGAGNYNEQFF.

In its sample, this clone was seen once. The V call is TRBV29-1, the J call TRBJ2-2; D is perhaps TRBD2 (7 bases). CDR1 SQVTM and CDR2 ANQGSEA come from the germline V gene. This CDR3 spans 17 amino acids. Trimming shortened V by 6 bases and J by 0 bases, and 20 bases separated the two germline ends. The chain's CDR3 is CSVTLNTGGPNTGELFF. CDR3 DNA sequence: TGCAGCGTCACATTGAACACCGGGGGGCCGAACACCGGGGAGCTGTTTTTT.

The chain uses TRBV18 and TRBJ2-5; 8 bases agree with TRBD1. Trimming took 4 bases from V and 4 from J; bases not matched to a gene: 5. Per the germline V gene, CDR1 is KGHSH and CDR2 is LQKENI. The CDR3 sequence is 14 residues long. In DNA, the CDR3 is TGTGCCAGCTCACAAGGAGGGACAGGAGAGACCCAGTACTTC. Its translation is CASSQGGTGETQYF.

This clone is a singleton in its sample. The V and J genes are TRBV27 and TRBJ1-6, with 8 positions matching TRBD1. The V and J ends lost 5 bases and 4 bases, in that order; junction bases with no gene match: 4. This CDR3 contains 15 residues. Germline CDR1 is MNHEY and CDR2 is SMNVEV (reference sequence). CDR3 coding DNA: TGTGCCAGCAGTCCCAGACAGGGGTATAATTCACCCCTCCACTTT. Protein product: CASSPRQGYNSPLHF.

V and J are TRBV4-2 and TRBJ1-1; 10 bases are shared with TRBD1. V shed 5 bases, J shed 10 bases, and the junction held 10 bases outside the gene matches. The germline V gene encodes CDR1 LGHNA and CDR2 YNFKEQ. CDR3 length: 14 amino acids. CDR3 region: CASSGLGQGDGAFF. DNA for the CDR3: TGTGCCAGCAGCGGGCTAGGACAGGGGGATGGAGCTTTCTTT.

The V gene is TRBV5-6, the J gene TRBJ2-7, with 8 bases matching TRBD2. This CDR3 contains 15 residues. The trim removed 3 bases at V and 2 bases at J, leaving 7 bases unmatched. Germline CDR1 SGHDT, CDR2 YYEEEE. The CDR3 protein is CASSSLAGSPYEQYF. CDR3 DNA: TGTGCCAGCAGCTCGTTAGCGGGGAGTCCCTACGAGCAGTACTTC.

The chain links TRBV15 to TRBJ2-4; no clear D gene. The V gene's germline CDR1 is LNHNV and CDR2 YYDKDF (reference sequence). The germline V and J ends were trimmed by 0 bases and 0 bases, with 12 bases remaining between them. The CDR3 covers 17 residues. CDR3 nucleotide sequence: TGTGCCACCAGCAGAGATCCAGAGACTCTAGCCAAAAACATTCAGTACTTC. This sequence encodes CATSRDPETLAKNIQYF. Complete variable domain (other parts from reference TRBV15 and TRBJ2-4): DAMVIQNPRYQVTQFGKPVTLSCSQTLNHNVMYWYQQKSSQAPKLLFHYYDKDFNNEADTPDNFQSRRPNTSFCFLDIRSPGLGDTAMYLCATSRDPETLAKNIQYFGAGTRLSVL.

The gene calls are TRBV19 and TRBJ2-5; D remains unclear. V was pared by 0 bases and J by 5 bases, with 13 bases between. The CDR3 extends over 15 amino acids. Per the germline V gene, CDR1 is LNHDA and CDR2 is SQIVND (reference sequence). CDR3 sequence: CASSIEARRGETQYF. The CDR3 DNA reads as TGTGCCAGTAGTATAGAAGCCAGGCGTGGGGAGACCCAGTACTTC.

The chain employs TRBV5-5 and TRBJ1-6; 7 bases line up with TRBD1. The CDR3 sequence is 15 residues long. Trimming cost V 5 bases and J 9 bases; bases outside gene matches: 11. CDR1 is SGHKS and CDR2 is YYEKEE in the germline V gene (reference sequence). The CDR3 coding sequence is TGTGCCAGCAGTCCCCCCAGGGGGATGATTTCACCCCTCCACTTT. Its protein product is CASSPPRGMISPLHF.

This chain joins TRBV6-6 and TRBJ1-1; the D is unclear. The CDR3 runs 14 residues. Germline CDR1 MNHNY, CDR2 SVGAGI (reference sequence). With 8 bases removed from V and 3 bases from J, the gap between germline ends came to 16 bases. The CDR3 coding sequence is TGTGCCAGCGATATGGTCGGGGAGTACACTGAAGCTTTCTTT. This translates into CASDMVGEYTEAFF.

J is TRBJ2-5 and V is TRBV10-1; 9 nucleotides match TRBD2. V lost 4 bases, J lost 4 bases, and 7 bases stayed unmatched. CDR3 size: 15 residues. Germline-derived CDR1 and CDR2 are WNHNN and SYGVQD (reference sequence). CDR3 in amino acids: CASSVSGGPGETQYF. The CDR3, as DNA: TGCGCCAGCAGTGTAAGCGGGGGGCCCGGAGAGACCCAGTACTTC.

This rearrangement joins TRBV5-5 to TRBJ2-7; no reliable D call. The CDR3 totals 13 residues. Trimming shortened V by 0 bases and J by 3 bases, and 7 bases separated the two germline ends. Germline CDR1 is SGHKS and CDR2 is YYEKEE (reference sequence). DNA for the CDR3: TGTGCCAGCAGCTTGGCCCTAAGCTACGAGCAGTACTTC. Translating it yields CASSLALSYEQYF.

V usage is TRBV5-1 and J usage is TRBJ1-1; 7 nucleotides match TRBD1. After removal of 0 bases from V and 8 bases from J, the junction contained 7 bases not matched to a gene. CDR3 length: 14 amino acids. The germline CDR1 and CDR2 sequences are SGHRS and YFSETQ. The CDR3: CASSLERGRAEAFF. CDR3 DNA: TGCGCCAGCAGCTTGGAAAGGGGGCGGGCCGAAGCTTTCTTT.

The chain employs TRBV4-1 and TRBJ1-4; TRBD1 might be the D (5 bases). Trimming pared 1 base from V and 6 bases from J, leaving 9 bases between. CDR3 length: 14 residues. Germline loops: CDR1 MGHRA, CDR2 YSYEKL. CDR3 sequence: CASSQVRVYEKLFF. CDR3 bases: TGCGCCAGCAGCCAAGTCAGGGTCTATGAAAAACTGTTTTTT.

V gene TRBV10-3 combines with J gene TRBJ2-7; 7 nucleotides agree with TRBD2. The germline V gene has CDR1 ENHRY and CDR2 SYGVKD. With 0 bases clipped from V and 0 bases from J, the junction kept 14 bases outside the gene matches. This CDR3 has 19 amino acids. The CDR3 loop is CAISESKGAGLLSSYEQYF. CDR3 sequence (DNA): TGTGCCATCAGTGAGTCGAAGGGAGCGGGACTACTTAGCTCCTACGAGCAGTACTTC.

The rearrangement uses TRBV5-1 and TRBJ1-3; D call uncertain. Trimming pared 0 bases from V and 7 bases from J, leaving 11 bases between. This CDR3 has 14 residues. The germline V gene encodes CDR1 SGHRS and CDR2 YFSETQ. CDR3 nucleotides: TGCGCCAGCAGCTTGGCCGGCTTCGGGAACACCATATATTTT. Translating gives CASSLAGFGNTIYF.

The chain uses TRBV27 and TRBJ1-3; the match to TRBD1 covers 7 bases. The CDR3 consists of 16 residues. The trim removed 4 bases at V and 3 bases at J, leaving 9 bases unmatched. Germline lookup yields CDR1 MNHEY and CDR2 SMNVEV (reference sequence). The CDR3: CASSSTGLPSGNTIYF. CDR3 nucleotides: TGTGCCAGCAGTTCGACAGGGCTTCCCAGTGGAAACACCATATATTTT.

The chain combines TRBV11-2 with TRBJ2-5; 7 positions agree with TRBD1. This CDR3 is built from 15 residues. Per germline, CDR1 SGHAT and CDR2 FQNNGV. Germline trimming cut 0 bases from V and 0 bases from J; bases unmatched to any gene: 1. Here the CDR3 reads CASSLDRGYQETQYF. In DNA, the CDR3 is TGTGCCAGCAGCTTAGACAGGGGGTACCAAGAGACCCAGTACTTC.

The chain joins TRBV5-1 to TRBJ1-1, with 9 bases lining up with TRBD1. V lost 2 bases, J lost 4 bases, and 12 bases stayed unmatched. CDR3 length equals 17 residues. CDR1 and CDR2 (germline): SGHRS, YFSETQ. The CDR3 region is CASSFHGTGRKGTEAFF. CDR3 DNA sequence: TGCGCCAGCAGCTTTCACGGGACAGGGAGGAAAGGCACTGAAGCTTTCTTT.

J is TRBJ1-2 and V is TRBV27; 9 bases match TRBD1. V lost 1 base, J lost 8 bases, and 11 bases stayed unmatched. This CDR3 region has 16 residues. In germline, CDR1 is MNHEY, CDR2 SMNVEV (reference sequence). CDR3 nucleotide sequence: TGTGCCAGCAGTTTATGGACGGGACAGGGTCTACAAGGCTACACCTTC. This encodes CASSLWTGQGLQGYTF.

V and J are TRBV27 and TRBJ2-1; a weak D match, TRBD2 (5 bases). The CDR3 runs 14 residues. V dropped 5 bases and J dropped 4 bases, with 12 bases sitting between them. Germline loops: CDR1 MNHEY, CDR2 SMNVEV (reference sequence). CDR3 in amino acids: CASSGRSEYNEQFF. The DNA for the CDR3 is TGTGCCAGCAGTGGGCGTAGCGAATACAATGAGCAGTTCTTC.